This T cell receptor (beta chain) was sequenced during a study of identifying expanded T cells in peripheral blood. This CDR3 has 15 residues. Germline V gene data show CDR1 as SGHRS and CDR2 as YFSETQ. Trimming removed 0 bases from V and 7 bases from J; junction bases left unmatched: 8. Study outcomes and limitations: Approximately 1.1 clones differed between technical replicates, versus roughly 17 and 20 over time. Across healthy donors, higher total template counts meant significantly greater approximately 2-week count variance.

Notes on this clone: The target antigen is unknown.

TCRdb keeps only in-frame clones here, not all; method: immunoSEQ multiplex PCR. The sample consists of approximately 130,000 clones, approximately 84% of them appearing once. The chain is built from TRBV5-1 and TRBJ2-3, with 7 bases lining up with TRBD1. The sequenced material came from blood. The clonotype comes from a person between 18 and 75 years old in good health. DNA of the CDR3: TGCGCCAGCAGCTTGGGGACCTGGGACAGTCATACGCAGTATTTT. Residues: CASSLGTWDSHTQYF.